These T cell receptor beta chains were read from a single sample in a study of cytomegalovirus exposure and HLA in healthy donors. The method was immunoSEQ multiplex PCR; TCRdb's version includes in-frame clones alone and lacks a portion of them. The sample includes roughly 120,000 clones, around 80% of them seen just once. Sequencing used PBMCs. The receptor set was obtained from a man in his thirties or forties in good health and CMV-seronegative. Each CDR3 is given with its conserved first and last residue. The order of the fields is J gene, V gene, D gene, clone size, CDR3 protein, CDR3 DNA. D genes are given only for firm matches. Clone size, where shown, is once, few, many, or a class for clones that have expanded.

j_call: TRBJ2-7; v_call: TRBV19; d_call: TRBD2; clone_size: -; cdr3_aa: CASSPTGLAGGRGEQYF; cdr3_nt: TGTGCCAGTAGTCCGACGGGACTAGCGGGGGGGAGAGGTGAGCAGTACTTC
j_call: TRBJ1-5; v_call: TRBV28; d_call: -; clone_size: -; cdr3_aa: CATQGLDRPQHF; cdr3_nt: TGTGCCACTCAGGGGTTGGATCGGCCCCAGCATTTT
j_call: TRBJ2-7; v_call: TRBV27; d_call: TRBD2; clone_size: -; cdr3_aa: CASTRTSGRPLYEQYF; cdr3_nt: TGTGCCAGCACAAGAACTAGCGGGAGGCCGTTGTACGAGCAGTACTTC
j_call: TRBJ1-3; v_call: TRBV27; d_call: -; clone_size: -; cdr3_aa: CASSSLQSGNTIYF; cdr3_nt: TGTGCCAGCAGTTCCTTGCAGTCTGGAAACACCATATATTTT
j_call: TRBJ1-2; v_call: TRBV19; d_call: TRBD1; clone_size: -; cdr3_aa: CASSIYGTGADGYTF; cdr3_nt: TGTGCCAGTAGTATTTACGGGACAGGGGCTGATGGCTACACCTTC
j_call: TRBJ1-4; v_call: TRBV19; d_call: -; clone_size: -; cdr3_aa: CASSTGSREKLFF; cdr3_nt: TGTGCCAGTAGCACAGGGTCGCGTGAAAAACTGTTTTTT
j_call: TRBJ2-2; v_call: TRBV6-6; d_call: TRBD2; clone_size: -; cdr3_aa: CASSQLAGGRGGELFF; cdr3_nt: TGTGCCAGCAGTCAACTAGCGGGAGGCAGGGGCGGGGAGCTGTTTTTT
j_call: TRBJ2-2; v_call: TRBV28; d_call: TRBD2; clone_size: -; cdr3_aa: CASSSIAGGPGELFF; cdr3_nt: TGTGCCAGCAGTTCGATAGCGGGAGGTCCCGGGGAGCTGTTTTTT
j_call: TRBJ2-1; v_call: TRBV19; d_call: TRBD1; clone_size: few; cdr3_aa: CASRRGLYNEQFF; cdr3_nt: TGTGCCAGTAGAAGGGGGCTATACAATGAGCAGTTCTTC
j_call: TRBJ2-7; v_call: TRBV10-3; d_call: TRBD1; clone_size: -; cdr3_aa: CAISGSIGTDAREQYF; cdr3_nt: TGTGCCATCAGTGGATCTATCGGGACAGACGCCCGCGAGCAGTACTTC
j_call: TRBJ2-3; v_call: TRBV4-1; d_call: -; clone_size: -; cdr3_aa: CASSLSLRADTQYF; cdr3_nt: TGCGCCAGCAGCCTTAGTCTCAGGGCAGATACGCAGTATTTT
j_call: TRBJ1-2; v_call: TRBV5-1; d_call: TRBD1; clone_size: -; cdr3_aa: CASSLGQALYGYTF; cdr3_nt: TGCGCCAGCAGCTTAGGACAGGCCCTATATGGCTACACCTTC